This entry lists 18 T cell receptor beta chains sequenced from one sample in a study of follicular helper T cells after annual influenza vaccination. The time point: 2014-2015 season, 7 days after vaccination. Some clones are missing from TCRdb's copy, which holds only in-frame ones; the method was immunoSEQ multiplex PCR. This table holds 9,300 or so clones, roughly 80% found once. Specimen: CXCR5+ CD38- circulating T follicular helper cells from blood, collected 7 days after influenza vaccination. Noted subset: circulating Tfh, non-naive CD4+CXCR5+PD-1+ (ICOS+CD38+ or ICOS-CD38-). These receptors were collected from an adult who received the influenza vaccine.

This chain uses TRBV5-8 with TRBJ2-5; D possibly corresponds to TRBD2 (5 bases). Germline lookup yields CDR1 SGHTS and CDR2 YDEGEE. With 0 bases removed from V and 4 bases from J, the gap between germline ends came to 7 bases. The CDR3 totals 13 residues. In nucleotides, the CDR3 is TGTGCCAGCAGCTTGGCGAGGGCAGAGACCCAGTACTTC. Residues: CASSLARAETQYF.

This clone has only one observation. The chain combines TRBV4-3 with TRBJ2-5, with D perhaps assigned TRBD1 or TRBD2 (6 bases each). The CDR3 extends over 15 amino acids. Trimming removed 4 bases at V and 1 base at J, with 13 bases between. CDR1 LGHNA and CDR2 YSLEER come from the germline V gene. The CDR3: CASSPGVGGQETQYF. The CDR3 bases are TGCGCCAGCAGCCCAGGGGTCGGGGGCCAAGAGACCCAGTACTTC.

The chain couples TRBV28 to TRBJ1-4, with D unresolved. This CDR3 contains 14 residues. Trimming removed 2 bases at V and 8 bases at J, with 12 bases between. The germline V gene has CDR1 MDHEN and CDR2 SYDVKM. The CDR3 reads CASSLTGNREKLFF. The CDR3 region has the DNA TGTGCCAGCAGTTTAACCGGGAATCGGGAAAAACTGTTTTTT.

This clone turned up a few times. This rearrangement joins TRBV14 to TRBJ1-1; perhaps TRBD1 as D (6 bases). The CDR3 has 15 amino acids. Germline V CDR1 and CDR2: SGHDN, FVKESK. Trimming removed 4 bases at V and 2 bases at J, with 14 bases between. In DNA, the CDR3 is TGTGCCAGCAGCCGATCAGGGACACTTAACACTGAAGCTTTCTTT. Encoded protein: CASSRSGTLNTEAFF.

This clone was counted once. This rearrangement joins TRBV19 to TRBJ1-1, with a tentative D call TRBD1 (5 bases). V was pared by 4 bases and J by 3 bases, with 9 bases between. The V gene's germline CDR1 is LNHDA and CDR2 SQIVND (reference sequence). This CDR3 is built from 13 residues. The CDR3 nucleotides read TGTGCCAGTAGTAGGGGGACTTACACTGAAGCTTTCTTT. Protein sequence: CASSRGTYTEAFF.

The chain has TRBV18 and TRBJ2-7, with D possibly TRBD2 on 5 matching bases. V was trimmed by 3 bases and J by 3 bases, leaving 15 bases between them. CDR1 and CDR2 from the germline V gene are KGHSH and LQKENI. The CDR3 runs 15 residues. CDR3 DNA sequence: TGTGCCAGCTCACCTTACAGCGGCAATAACTACGAGCAGTACTTC. The encoded protein is CASSPYSGNNYEQYF.

V usage is TRBV7-2 and J usage is TRBJ2-3, with 12 bases that match TRBD2. Losses at the gene ends were 5 bases for V and 2 bases for J; bases not matched to a gene: 8. This CDR3 region has 17 residues. CDR1 SGHTA and CDR2 FQGNSA come from the germline V gene. The CDR3 region is CASSKAGLAGFTDTQYF. Here the CDR3 DNA reads TGTGCCAGCAGCAAAGCGGGACTAGCGGGCTTCACAGATACGCAGTATTTT. Based on the CDR3 plus reference TRBV7-2 and TRBJ2-3, the full variable domain is GAGVSQSPSNKVTEKGKDVELRCDPISGHTALYWYRQSLGQGLEFLIYFQGNSAPDKSGLPSDRFSAERTGGSVSTLTIQRTQQEDSAVYLCASSKAGLAGFTDTQYFGPGTRLTVL.

The genes are TRBV4-2 and TRBJ1-1; 10 positions agree with TRBD1. The CDR3 sequence is 19 residues long. Germline trimming cut 4 bases from V and 0 bases from J; bases unmatched to any gene: 14. Germline CDR1 LGHNA, CDR2 YNFKEQ. As DNA, the CDR3 is TGTGCCAGCAGCCTTCATCCGACAGGGGGCTATTCCATGAACACTGAAGCTTTCTTT. Its translation: CASSLHPTGGYSMNTEAFF.

J is TRBJ2-3 and V is TRBV6-5; D not certain. Germline CDR1 MNHEY, CDR2 SVGAGI. The CDR3 sequence is 11 residues long. V lost 10 bases and J 4 bases, leaving 9 bases between the germline ends. CDR3 in amino acids: CATSLADTQYF. CDR3 sequence (DNA): TGTGCCACCTCGTTGGCAGATACGCAGTATTTT.

The gene calls are TRBV6-5 and TRBJ1-5; D is unresolved. The germline CDR1 and CDR2 sequences are MNHEY and SVGAGI. The V and J ends lost 5 bases and 7 bases respectively, with 12 bases between them. The CDR3 length is 13 residues. The CDR3 protein is CASSRNTEQPQHF. CDR3 nucleotides: TGTGCCAGCAGTAGGAACACGGAGCAGCCCCAGCATTTT.

The chain employs TRBV7-2 and TRBJ2-3, with D unresolved. Germline CDR1 SGHTA, CDR2 FQGNSA. This CDR3 contains 13 residues. V was shortened by 0 bases and J by 6 bases, with 7 bases between the two germline ends. CDR3 nucleotides: TGTGCCAGCAGCTTAGCTCAGAGGGATACGCAGTATTTT. It translates to CASSLAQRDTQYF.

This chain links TRBV19 with TRBJ1-2; perhaps TRBD1 as D (6 bases). Germline V gene sequence: CDR1 LNHDA, CDR2 SQIVND (reference sequence). There are 13 residues in the CDR3. The V and J ends lost 7 bases and 6 bases respectively, with 15 bases between them. The CDR3: CASTHTGLDGYTF. DNA for the CDR3: TGTGCCAGTACGCACACAGGGCTCGATGGCTACACCTTC.

The V gene is TRBV4-2, the J gene TRBJ2-7; 7 positions match TRBD2. CDR1 and CDR2 from the germline V gene are LGHNA and YNFKEQ. V was clipped by 1 base and J by 2 bases; unmatched bases: 5. The CDR3 spans 15 residues. The CDR3 sequence: CASSQGGGKTYEQYF. The CDR3 DNA reads TGTGCCAGCAGCCAAGGGGGAGGGAAGACCTACGAGCAGTACTTC.

The V gene is TRBV5-1, the J gene TRBJ1-6; tentatively, D is TRBD1 (6 bases). The V gene's germline CDR1 is SGHRS and CDR2 YFSETQ. The CDR3 contains 15 residues. Deletions cut 0 bases from V and 3 bases from J, with 7 bases between. In nucleotides, the CDR3 is TGCGCCAGCAGCTTGGGGACAGACTATAATTCACCCCTCCACTTT. It is translated as CASSLGTDYNSPLHF.

The chain employs TRBV7-9 and TRBJ2-7; maybe TRBD1 (6 bases). Trimming pared 5 bases from V and 0 bases from J, leaving 17 bases between. Per the germline V gene, CDR1 is SEHNR and CDR2 is FQNEAQ (reference sequence). CDR3 size: 16 residues. The CDR3 loop reads CASSPRVTRGSYEQYF. The CDR3 coding sequence is TGTGCCAGCAGCCCCCGGGTGACCAGGGGCTCCTACGAGCAGTACTTC.

This clone was found once. V gene TRBV7-9 combines with J gene TRBJ2-7; possible D gene TRBD1, 6 bases. Germline CDR1 SEHNR, CDR2 FQNEAQ (reference sequence). This CDR3 region has 15 residues. Between the trimmed V and J ends, which lost 4 bases and 2 bases, there was a span of 15 bases. CDR3 protein: CASSWDFEGAYEQYF. The CDR3 coding sequence is TGTGCCAGCAGCTGGGATTTCGAGGGGGCCTACGAGCAGTACTTC.

This clone has just a few counts. The chain couples TRBV30 to TRBJ1-2; TRBD1 matches 7 bases. V shed 1 base and J 8 bases; nucleotides not matched to a gene: 4. The CDR3 has 12 residues. CDR1 and CDR2 (germline): GTSNPN, SVGIG (reference sequence). Here the CDR3 reads CAWSGQGFGYTF. DNA for the CDR3: TGTGCCTGGAGTGGACAGGGATTCGGCTACACCTTC.

The CDR3 loop is CAWSVGLAGHSEQFF. The CDR3 bases are TGTGCCTGGAGTGTAGGCCTAGCGGGCCATTCGGAGCAGTTCTTC. The rearrangement links TRBV30 to TRBJ2-1; 8 bases map to TRBD2. The V gene's germline CDR1 is GTSNPN and CDR2 SVGIG (reference sequence). V trimming: 0 bases; J trimming: 10 bases; junction bases outside the gene matches: 11. The CDR3 contains 15 residues. Full variable domain (missing parts from reference TRBV30 and TRBJ2-1): SQTIHQWPATLVQPVGSPLSLECTVEGTSNPNLYWYRQAAGRGLQLLFYSVGIGQISSEVPQNLSASRPQDRQFILSSKKLLLSDSGFYLCAWSVGLAGHSEQFFGPGTRLTVL.